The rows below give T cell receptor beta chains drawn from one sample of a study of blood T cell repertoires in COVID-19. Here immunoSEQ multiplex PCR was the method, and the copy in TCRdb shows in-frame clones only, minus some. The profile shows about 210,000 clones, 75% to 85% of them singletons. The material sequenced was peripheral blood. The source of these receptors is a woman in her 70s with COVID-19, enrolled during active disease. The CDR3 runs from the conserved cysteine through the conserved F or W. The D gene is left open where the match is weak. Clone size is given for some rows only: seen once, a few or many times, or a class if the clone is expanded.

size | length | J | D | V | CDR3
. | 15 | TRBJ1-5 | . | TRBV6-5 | CASRAEWGPNQPQHF
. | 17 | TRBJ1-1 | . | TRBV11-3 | CASSPTFSAPGATEAFF
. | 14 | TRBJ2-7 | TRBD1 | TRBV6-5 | CASSSRTGGSEQYF
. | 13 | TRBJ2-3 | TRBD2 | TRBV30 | CAWSPTGGGTQYF
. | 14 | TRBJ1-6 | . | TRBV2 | CASSPRDSYSPLHF
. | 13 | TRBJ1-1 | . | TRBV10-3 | CAIKRTANTEAFF
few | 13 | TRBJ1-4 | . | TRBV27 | CASSLGPDLKLFF
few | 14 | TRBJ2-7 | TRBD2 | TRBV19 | CASSTSGNSYEQYF
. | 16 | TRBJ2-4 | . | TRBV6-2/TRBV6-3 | CASSYPTLGTKNIQYF
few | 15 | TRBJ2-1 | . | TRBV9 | CASSPSTRAGNEQFF
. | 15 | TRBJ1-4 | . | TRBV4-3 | CASSQDRVGNEKLFF
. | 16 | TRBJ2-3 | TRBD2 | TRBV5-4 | CASSGPPGLGRDTQYF
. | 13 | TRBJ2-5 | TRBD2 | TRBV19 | CASSSGGSETQYF
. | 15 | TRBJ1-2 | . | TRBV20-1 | CSASAGLSNPGGYTF
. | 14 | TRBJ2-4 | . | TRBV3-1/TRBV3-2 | CASSPQAPKNIQYF
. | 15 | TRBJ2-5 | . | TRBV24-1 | CATSERTSLKETQYF
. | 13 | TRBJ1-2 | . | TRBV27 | CASSLRGGYGYTF
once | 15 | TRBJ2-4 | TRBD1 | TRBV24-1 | CATSKTGTGEDIQYF
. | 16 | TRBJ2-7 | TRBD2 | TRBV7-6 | CASSLLRRENSYEQYF
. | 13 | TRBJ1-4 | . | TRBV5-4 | CASSSGQREKLFF
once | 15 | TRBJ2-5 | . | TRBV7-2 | CASSLVSGAQETQYF
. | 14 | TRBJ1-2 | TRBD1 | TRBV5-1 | CASSITGGQYGYTF
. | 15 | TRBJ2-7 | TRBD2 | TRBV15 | CATSRGGREAHEQYF
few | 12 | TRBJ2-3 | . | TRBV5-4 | CASSLERRTQYF
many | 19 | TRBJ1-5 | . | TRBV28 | CASSPLSRGPGVGNQPQHF
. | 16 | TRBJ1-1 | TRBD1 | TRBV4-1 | CASSQVGLDRGAEAFF
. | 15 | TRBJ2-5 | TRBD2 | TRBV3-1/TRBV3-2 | CASSRTSGADGTQYF
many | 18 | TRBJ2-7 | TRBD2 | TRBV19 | CASSIDSGGTSGTYEQYF
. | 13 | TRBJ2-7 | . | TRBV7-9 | CASSLRGFYEQYF
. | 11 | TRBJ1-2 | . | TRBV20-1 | CSARLRQGYTF
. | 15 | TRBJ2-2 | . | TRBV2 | CASSPIRGATGELFF
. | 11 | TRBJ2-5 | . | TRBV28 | CASSQIFTQYF
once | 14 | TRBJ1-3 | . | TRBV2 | CASRAGVSGNTIYF
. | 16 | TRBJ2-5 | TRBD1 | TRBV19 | CASSQTGTGGRETQYF
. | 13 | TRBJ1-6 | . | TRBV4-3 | CASSIQGDSPLHF
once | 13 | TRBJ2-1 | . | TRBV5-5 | CASRIVLRGEQFF
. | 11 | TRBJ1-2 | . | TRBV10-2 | CASSEGGPYTF
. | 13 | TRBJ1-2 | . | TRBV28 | CASSYEDSRGYTF
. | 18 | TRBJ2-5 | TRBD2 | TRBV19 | CASSINGLAGGPGETQYF
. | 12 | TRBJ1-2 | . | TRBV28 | CASSTTGRGYTF
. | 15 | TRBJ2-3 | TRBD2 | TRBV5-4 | CASSRLAGGTDTQYF
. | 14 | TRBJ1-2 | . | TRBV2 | CAILTNGGAEGYTF
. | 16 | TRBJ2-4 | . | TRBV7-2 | CASSLELAMSKNIQYF
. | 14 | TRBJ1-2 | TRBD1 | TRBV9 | CASSVPGQPYGYTF
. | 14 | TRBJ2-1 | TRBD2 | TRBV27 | CASRTGTSGSEQFF
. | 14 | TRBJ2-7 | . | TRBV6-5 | CASRPRSISYEQYF
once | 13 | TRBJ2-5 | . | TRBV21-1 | CASSTDIQETQYF
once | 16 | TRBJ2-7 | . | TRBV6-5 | CASSYSPRGSLYEQYF
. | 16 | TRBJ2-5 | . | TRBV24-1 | CATSDSRARSRWTQYF
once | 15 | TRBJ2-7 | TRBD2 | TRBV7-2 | CASSLWTSGSYEQYF
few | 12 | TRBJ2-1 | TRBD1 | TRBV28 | CASSLKGTGTFF
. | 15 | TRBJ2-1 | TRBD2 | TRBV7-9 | CASSFLAGGPNEQFF
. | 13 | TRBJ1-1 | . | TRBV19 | CASSRGEATEAFF
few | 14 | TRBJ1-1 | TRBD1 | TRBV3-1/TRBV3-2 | CASSQGQGATEAFF
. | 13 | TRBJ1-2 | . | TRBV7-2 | CASSLTANYGYTF
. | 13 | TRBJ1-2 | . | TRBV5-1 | CASSLRGAEGYTF
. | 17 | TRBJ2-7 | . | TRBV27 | CASSRGGQGQFTYEQYF
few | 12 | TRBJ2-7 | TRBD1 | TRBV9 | CASSTGGYEQYF
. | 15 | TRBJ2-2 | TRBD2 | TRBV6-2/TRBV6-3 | CASSYKAGNTGELFF